This T cell receptor (beta chain) derives from a study of early T cells in non-severe SARS-CoV-2 infection. The wider study: Alpha and beta chains were unpaired, from unsorted whole-blood bulk RNA.

Points on this clonotype: Its cognate antigen is unknown.

Individual cDNA molecules received unique molecular identifiers during library preparation. MiXCR was run by TCRdb on the 5' RACE reads, yielding one entry per CDR3 protein. The table lists roughly 66,000 distinct CDR3 sequences, approximately 10% of them singletons. V was clipped by 10 bases and J by 5 bases; unmatched bases: 8. The CDR3 runs to 13 residues. Study-level points and caveats: Private and CD4 specificities were missed by VDJdb matching, which favored anti-spike CD8 responses.

The sample taken for sequencing was whole blood. The chain uses TRBV12-3 or TRBV12-4 and TRBJ2-7, with 10 bases lining up with TRBD2. This clonotype was obtained from an adult who was a healthcare worker with PCR-confirmed SARS-CoV-2 infection or an uninfected control (not recorded which). The CDR3: CATRSSGSHEQYF. DNA of the CDR3: TGTGCCACCCGGTCTAGCGGGAGCCACGAGCAGTACTTC.